The present T cell receptor beta chain was sequenced within a study of blood T cell repertoires in COVID-19. The germline gives CDR1 SGDLS, CDR2 YYNGEE. Trimming cost V 4 bases and J 1 base, with 11 bases left between them. This CDR3 contains 14 residues. Using immunoSEQ multiplex PCR, the repertoire was profiled, and TCRdb retains in-frame clones only, with some absent. The sample shows roughly 220,000 clones, around 84% of them seen only once. Participants had their cohort set by participant-reported clinical history. The receptor comes from a woman in her 40s who had recovered from COVID-19. The chain uses TRBV9 and TRBJ1-2, with unresolved D. The sample was PBMCs or T cells enriched from blood (not recorded which). The CDR3 nucleotides are TGTGCCAGCAGCTCCGGAGCCGTTAACTATGGCTACACCTTC. Residues: CASSSGAVNYGYTF. The whole variable domain, filled in from reference TRBV9 and TRBJ1-2, reads DSGVTQTPKHLITATGQRVTLRCSPRSGDLSVYWYQQSLDQGLQFLIQYYNGEERAKGNILERFSAQQFPDLHSELNLSSLELGDSALYFCASSSGAVNYGYTFGSGTRLTVV.